A single sample is the source of the 23 T cell receptor beta chains below, sequenced in a study of T cells in Graves' hyperthyroidism and ophthalmopathy. Amplified TCR beta CDR3 regions derived from RNA transcripts. With the HTBI primer set, the TCR CDR3 went through a first round of RT-PCR. Each CDR3 protein gets one entry after TCRdb re-called the multiplex PCR reads with MiXCR. There are a few hundred thousand distinct CDR3 sequences in the sample; about 20% occur only once, and under 55% lies in the top ten. The sequenced sample consisted of blood. These receptors were obtained from a woman aged 45-65 years with Graves' hyperthyroidism.

This clonotype was observed many times. This rearrangement joins TRBV5-1 to TRBJ2-3, with 9 positions matching TRBD2. Germline V CDR1 and CDR2: SGHRS, YFSETQ. V lost 0 bases to trimming and J lost 2 bases; unmatched junction nucleotides: 7. The CDR3 is 17 amino acids. The CDR3 is CASSLGLAGINTDTQYF. CDR3 nucleotide sequence: TGCGCCAGCAGCTTGGGTCTAGCGGGAATTAACACAGATACGCAGTATTTT.

The table lists this clonotype with a few counts. The rearrangement uses TRBV28 and TRBJ2-7; perhaps TRBD1 as D (5 bases). Trimming removed 10 bases at V and 5 bases at J, with 15 bases between. The CDR3 loop spans 12 amino acids. Germline lookup yields CDR1 MDHEN and CDR2 SYDVKM. The CDR3 DNA is TGTGCCACCCAAGCCCCAGGGAACGAGCAGTACTTC. The encoded protein is CATQAPGNEQYF.

The DNA of the CDR3 is TGTGCCAGCAGCCGACCGGGACAGGGAGCCAATGAGCAGTTCTTC. Protein: CASSRPGQGANEQFF. This chain links TRBV28 with TRBJ2-1; 9 nucleotides agree with TRBD1. Per the germline V gene, CDR1 is MDHEN and CDR2 is SYDVKM. This CDR3 has 15 amino acids. With V trimmed by 6 bases and J by 6 bases, 9 bases remained unmatched.

This clonotype came up many times. V and J are TRBV6-6 and TRBJ2-1; the D is unclear. Germline CDR1 and CDR2: MNHNY and SVGAGI (reference sequence). Trimming left V 0 bases short and J 2 bases short, with 11 bases between. The CDR3 covers 16 residues. The CDR3: CASSYSPEQTYNEQFF. CDR3 DNA sequence: TGTGCCAGCAGTTACTCTCCAGAGCAGACCTACAATGAGCAGTTCTTC.

With respect to this clonotype: An end of the junction does not agree with germline; a read error may underlie this. The rearrangement uses TRBV20-1 and TRBJ2-3, with 10 bases lining up with TRBD2. The CDR3 runs 16 residues. Per the germline V gene, CDR1 is DFQATT and CDR2 is SNEGSKA (reference sequence). As DNA, the CDR3 is TGCAGTCCCCCCCCACTAGCGGGGAGTGCGACAGATGCGCAGTATTTT. Protein: CSPPPLAGSATDAQYF.

The gene calls are TRBV20-1 and TRBJ2-5; possibly TRBD1 for D (5 bases). V was cut by 5 bases and J by 4 bases, with 8 bases left in between. This CDR3 is built from 11 residues. Germline values: CDR1 DFQATT, CDR2 SNEGSKA (reference sequence). CDR3 in amino acids: CSALTVETQYF. CDR3 nucleotide sequence: TGCAGTGCTTTGACAGTAGAGACCCAGTACTTC.

The table lists this clonotype with many counts. This chain connects TRBV6-1 to TRBJ2-1; 12 bases fit TRBD2. V lost 10 bases, J lost 3 bases, and 1 base stayed unmatched. The CDR3 has 13 amino acids. CDR1 and CDR2 from the germline V gene are MNHNS and SASEGT. The CDR3 DNA sequence: TGTGCCACGACTAGCGGGGGCTACAATGAGCAGTTCTTC. This translates into CATTSGGYNEQFF.

The chain carries TRBV5-1 and TRBJ2-1, with D tentatively TRBD1 or TRBD2 (5 bases each). V dropped 2 bases and J dropped 8 bases, with 8 bases sitting between them. Germline-derived CDR1 and CDR2 are SGHRS and YFSETQ. This CDR3 spans 12 amino acids. The CDR3: CASSFQGDEQFF. The CDR3 DNA reads as TGCGCCAGCAGCTTCCAGGGAGATGAGCAGTTCTTC. Full variable domain (outside the CDR3, taken from reference TRBV5-1 and TRBJ2-1): KAGVTQTPRYLIKTRGQQVTLSCSPISGHRSVSWYQQTPGQGLQFLFEYFSETQRNKGNFPGRFSGRQFSNSRSEMNVSTLELGDSALYLCASSFQGDEQFFGPGTRLTVL.

This clonotype has a count of ten or more. This chain uses TRBV6-5 with TRBJ2-1; TRBD2 agrees at 9 bases. With 2 bases clipped from V and 5 bases from J, the junction kept 10 bases outside the gene matches. The V gene's germline CDR1 is MNHEY and CDR2 SVGAGI. The CDR3 runs to 17 residues. CDR3 amino acids: CASSYMRRRGGNNEQFF. The CDR3 DNA is TGTGCCAGCAGTTACATGCGTAGGCGGGGGGGAAACAATGAGCAGTTCTTC.

This chain joins TRBV6-1 and TRBJ1-5, with a possible D match to TRBD1 (5 bases). CDR3 size: 14 residues. Trimming removed 4 bases from V and 3 bases from J, with 10 bases in between. Germline V gene lookup returns CDR1 MNHNS and CDR2 SASEGT. The CDR3 DNA is TGTGCCAGCAGTGTAGGGGTGGCCAATCAGCCCCAGCATTTT. Its translation is CASSVGVANQPQHF.

This clonotype was detected many times. The rearrangement links TRBV28 to TRBJ2-5, with 7 bases identical to TRBD2. The CDR3 length is 17 residues. Germline V gene data show CDR1 as MDHEN and CDR2 as SYDVKM. V dropped 7 bases and J dropped 5; count of bases not matched to a gene: 19. CDR3 in DNA: TGTGCCAGCACCTCGCGGCGGGAGTGGGAATCAGGGGAGACCCAGTACTTC. Its translation: CASTSRREWESGETQYF.

This rearrangement joins TRBV11-2 to TRBJ2-1; 7 bases align to TRBD1. Germline CDR1 and CDR2: SGHAT and FQNNGV. The CDR3 sequence is 13 residues long. J gave up 7 bases and V 5 bases, and 5 bases lay outside the gene matches. CDR3 sequence (DNA): TGTGCCAGCAGCGTGGGACAGTTGAATGAGCAGTTCTTC. Translation gives CASSVGQLNEQFF.

J is TRBJ2-5 and V is TRBV10-2, with 10 nucleotides matching TRBD1. Germline V lookup: CDR1 WSHSY, CDR2 SAAADI. V was clipped by 1 base and J by 4 bases; unmatched bases: 0. The CDR3 covers 14 residues. CDR3 region: CASSEWDRGETQYF. CDR3 DNA: TGCGCCAGCAGTGAGTGGGACAGGGGAGAGACCCAGTACTTC.

This clonotype was counted at least ten times. This chain links TRBV28 with TRBJ2-5; 7 bases agree with TRBD2. Germline assignment: CDR1 MDHEN and CDR2 SYDVKM. With V trimmed by 3 bases and J by 2 bases, 3 bases remained unmatched. CDR3 length: 14 residues. DNA for the CDR3: TGTGCCAGCAGTTTTGGGGGGGAACAAGAGACCCAGTACTTC. Its translation: CASSFGGEQETQYF.

This clonotype occurred a few times. The genes are TRBV19 and TRBJ2-7, with a tentative D call TRBD2 (6 bases). The V and J ends lost 3 bases and 1 base respectively, with 16 bases between them. Looked up from germline, CDR1 is LNHDA and CDR2 is SQIVND (reference sequence). The CDR3 spans 16 residues. The CDR3, as DNA: TGTGCCAGTAGTATCGGAACCGGGAGCCCTTCCTACGAGCAGTACTTC. This codes for CASSIGTGSPSYEQYF.

Ten or more counts support this clonotype. V usage is TRBV14 and J usage is TRBJ1-2, with 7 bases that match TRBD1. Germline CDR1 is SGHDN and CDR2 is FVKESK. The V and J ends lost 4 bases and 4 bases, in that order; junction bases with no gene match: 30. The CDR3 totals 22 residues. CDR3 amino acids: CASSPSPQGSLNYHRGGYGYTF. The CDR3 DNA reads TGTGCCAGCAGCCCAAGCCCACAGGGGAGCCTGAATTATCACCGGGGAGGCTATGGCTACACCTTC.

This clonotype was seen a few times. This sequence joins TRBV5-1 and TRBJ2-5; possible D gene TRBD2, 6 bases. The length of the CDR3 is 15 residues. V was clipped by 4 bases and J by 5 bases, with 18 bases between them. CDR1 and CDR2 from the germline V gene are SGHRS and YFSETQ. The CDR3 coding sequence is TGCGCCAGCAGCCGGGGAGGAGCGGTCAGTGAGACCCAGTACTTC. Its protein is CASSRGGAVSETQYF.

Many counts were recorded for this clonotype. This sequence joins TRBV7-9 and TRBJ2-1; TRBD2 matches at 8 bases. The CDR3 spans 15 residues. V lost 5 bases to trimming and J lost 8 bases; unmatched junction nucleotides: 11. Germline loops: CDR1 SEHNR, CDR2 FQNEAQ (reference sequence). The CDR3 is CASSITSGRVDEQFF. The CDR3 bases are TGTGCCAGCAGCATTACTAGCGGTCGGGTCGATGAGCAGTTCTTC.

This clonotype has ten or more counts. This chain connects TRBV20-1 to TRBJ1-2; a possible D gene is TRBD1 (6 bases). The CDR3 runs 13 residues. In germline, CDR1 is DFQATT, CDR2 SNEGSKA (reference sequence). Deletions cut 3 bases from V and 3 bases from J, with 11 bases between. For the CDR3, the DNA is TGCAGTGCTAGCTACAGGGCGCACTATGGCTACACCTTC. Its protein product is CSASYRAHYGYTF.

J is TRBJ2-5 and V is TRBV11-2, with D maybe TRBD2 (6 bases). Trimming removed 1 base at V and 1 base at J, with 7 bases between. Germline-derived CDR1 and CDR2 are SGHAT and FQNNGV. The CDR3 loop spans 14 amino acids. In DNA, the CDR3 is TGTGCCAGCAGCTTAGGGACTACCCAAGAGACCCAGTACTTC. This sequence encodes CASSLGTTQETQYF.

This clonotype was detected only a few times. The chain recombines TRBV2 with TRBJ1-2; D ambiguous. The CDR3 totals 14 residues. Germline assignment: CDR1 SNHLY and CDR2 FYNNEI. Trimming pared 8 bases from V and 7 bases from J, leaving 20 bases between. The CDR3, as DNA: TGTGCCAGCCCCCGTGGAGGAAAGAAGGGTGGCTACACCTTC. It encodes CASPRGGKKGGYTF. Together with reference TRBV2 and TRBJ1-2, the CDR3 gives the full variable domain: EPEVTQTPSHQVTQMGQEVILRCVPISNHLYFYWYRQILGQKVEFLVSFYNNEISEKSEIFDDQFSVERPDGSNFTLKIRSTKLEDSAMYFCASPRGGKKGGYTFGSGTRLTVV.

The J gene is TRBJ2-1, the V gene TRBV9; D unresolved. Germline V gene sequence: CDR1 SGDLS, CDR2 YYNGEE. The CDR3 contains 14 residues. Trimming stripped 0 bases from V and 5 bases from J, with 9 bases between. The CDR3 DNA is TGTGCCAGCAGCGTAGATAGCCACAACAATGAGCAGTTCTTC. Translation: CASSVDSHNNEQFF. Variable domain in full (rest from reference TRBV9 and TRBJ2-1): DSGVTQTPKHLITATGQRVTLRCSPRSGDLSVYWYQQSLDQGLQFLIQYYNGEERAKGNILERFSAQQFPDLHSELNLSSLELGDSALYFCASSVDSHNNEQFFGPGTRLTVL.

This clonotype was counted at least ten times. The chain has TRBV7-8 and TRBJ2-2, with TRBD1 matching 8 bases. CDR1 SGHVS and CDR2 FQNEAQ come from the germline V gene. The CDR3 extends over 15 amino acids. Trimming cost V 5 bases and J 7 bases; bases outside gene matches: 9. In DNA form, the CDR3 reads TGTGCCAGCAGCCCAATGCAGGGGGCTAGCGGGGAGCTGTTTTTT. Translating it yields CASSPMQGASGELFF.